This T cell receptor (beta chain) was recovered during a study of glioma-infiltrating T cells. The CDR3 is made up of 14 amino acids. Between the trimmed V and J ends, which lost 2 bases and 2 bases, there was a span of 9 bases. CDR1 is KGHSH and CDR2 is LQKENI in the germline V gene. This clonotype was counted between two and nine times. Amplification of TCR alpha and beta CDR3 regions from RNA used iRepertoire nested multiplex PCR. TCRdb passed the multiplex PCR reads through MiXCR, listing each CDR3 protein once. This sample has under 200,000 distinct CDR3 sequences, with around 40% found just once.

The genes are TRBV18 and TRBJ1-2; D gene uncertain. The origin of this receptor is a human donor with low-grade glioma or glioblastoma, undergoing nonglioma brain surgery, or in good health (not recorded which). The sample was glioma tissue, nonneoplastic brain tissue, or PBMCs (not recorded which). The DNA of the CDR3 is TGTGCCAGCTCACCAGAGGCTTCGAACTATGGCTACACCTTC. Translation gives CASSPEASNYGYTF.